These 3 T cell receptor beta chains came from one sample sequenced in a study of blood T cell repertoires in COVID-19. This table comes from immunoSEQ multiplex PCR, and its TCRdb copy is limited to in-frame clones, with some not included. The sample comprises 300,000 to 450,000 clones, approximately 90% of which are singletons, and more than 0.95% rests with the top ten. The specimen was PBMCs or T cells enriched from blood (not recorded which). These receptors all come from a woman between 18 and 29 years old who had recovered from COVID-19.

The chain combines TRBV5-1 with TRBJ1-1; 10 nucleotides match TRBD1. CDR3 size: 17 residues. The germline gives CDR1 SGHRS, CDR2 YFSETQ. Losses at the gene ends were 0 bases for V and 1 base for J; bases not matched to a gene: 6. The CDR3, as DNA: TGCGCCAGCAGCTTGGGACAGGGGGCTTTTACGAACACTGAAGCTTTCTTT. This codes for CASSLGQGAFTNTEAFF.

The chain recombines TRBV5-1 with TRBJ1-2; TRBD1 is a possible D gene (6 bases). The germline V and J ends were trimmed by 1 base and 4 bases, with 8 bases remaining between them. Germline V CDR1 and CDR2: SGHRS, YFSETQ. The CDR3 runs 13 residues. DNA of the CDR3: TGCGCCAGCAGCTTGACAGGGTTCTATGGCTACACCTTC. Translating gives CASSLTGFYGYTF.

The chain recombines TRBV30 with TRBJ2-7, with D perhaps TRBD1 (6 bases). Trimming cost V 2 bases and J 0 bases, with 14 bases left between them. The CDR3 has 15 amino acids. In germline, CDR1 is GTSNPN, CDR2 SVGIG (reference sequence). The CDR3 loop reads CAWSPGGRGSYEQYF. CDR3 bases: TGTGCCTGGAGTCCCGGTGGCAGGGGCTCCTACGAGCAGTACTTC.